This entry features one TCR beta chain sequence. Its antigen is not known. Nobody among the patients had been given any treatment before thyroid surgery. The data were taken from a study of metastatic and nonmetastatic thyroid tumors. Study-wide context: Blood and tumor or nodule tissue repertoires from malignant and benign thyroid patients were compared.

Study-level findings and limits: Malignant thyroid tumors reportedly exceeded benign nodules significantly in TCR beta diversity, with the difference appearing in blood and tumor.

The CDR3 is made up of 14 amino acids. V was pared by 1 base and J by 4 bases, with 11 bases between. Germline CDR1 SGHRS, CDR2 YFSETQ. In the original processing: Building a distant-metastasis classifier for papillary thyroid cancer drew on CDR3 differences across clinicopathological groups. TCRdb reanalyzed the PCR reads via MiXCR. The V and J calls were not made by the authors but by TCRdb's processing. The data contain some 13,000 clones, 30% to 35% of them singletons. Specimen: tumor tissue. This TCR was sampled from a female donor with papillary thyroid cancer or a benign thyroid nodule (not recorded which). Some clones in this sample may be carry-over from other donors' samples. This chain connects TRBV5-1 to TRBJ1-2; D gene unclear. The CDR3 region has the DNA TGCGCCAGCAGCTTGTATGTGGGTAGCTATGGCTACACCTTC. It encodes CASSLYVGSYGYTF.